The 30 T cell receptor beta chains in this list originate from one sample, sequenced in a study of regulatory T cells in long-lasting Graves disease. This sample's time point: persistent/refractory GD, antithyroid drugs over 5 years with positive TRAb. PBMC RNA was the source of the TCR library. Building of the TCR beta libraries involved iRepertoire HTBI primers and Arm-PCR of CDR3 regions. TCRdb fed the multiplex PCR reads into MiXCR, producing one record per CDR3 protein. The repertoire holds approximately 440,000 distinct CDR3 sequences, with roughly a quarter as singletons. Sequences were derived from peripheral blood mononuclear cells (PBMCs), sampled when the disease was refractory, from a patient treated with antithyroid drugs. These receptors all come from a female donor with Graves disease.

In its sample, this clonotype was seen many times. This chain uses TRBV30 with TRBJ1-6; weak D call: TRBD1 (6 bases). Germline V gene data show CDR1 as GTSNPN and CDR2 as SVGIG (reference sequence). CDR3 length: 15 residues. The V and J ends lost 4 bases and 3 bases respectively, with 13 bases between them. The CDR3 sequence: CAWKGGNNYNSPLHF. The CDR3 bases are TGTGCCTGGAAAGGGGGTAACAACTATAATTCACCCCTCCACTTT.

This chain joins TRBV20-1 and TRBJ2-7, with 13 positions matching TRBD2. Germline V gene lookup returns CDR1 DFQATT and CDR2 SNEGSKA (reference sequence). The CDR3 is 15 amino acids. The ends lost 1 base at V and 3 bases at J; junction bases unmatched: 3. The CDR3 DNA reads TGCAGTGCTAGAGGTTGGACTAGCGGGGGCTACGAGCAGTACTTC. Translated: CSARGWTSGGYEQYF.

The chain recombines TRBV29-1 with TRBJ2-7, with a possible D match to TRBD2 (7 bases). The V gene's germline CDR1 is SQVTM and CDR2 ANQGSEA. With 3 bases removed from V and 4 bases from J, the gap between germline ends came to 16 bases. This CDR3 spans 14 amino acids. For the CDR3, the DNA is TGCAGCGTTGAGGTCCGGGGGGCCTTGTACGAGCAGTACTTC. Translated, it gives CSVEVRGALYEQYF.

V is TRBV2 and J is TRBJ1-2, with D tentatively TRBD1 (6 bases). The V end was cut by 2 bases, the J end by 6 bases, with 13 bases between. The CDR3 contains 14 residues. Germline-derived CDR1 and CDR2 are SNHLY and FYNNEI. The CDR3 DNA reads as TGTGCCAGCAGTGAACGTCAGGGGACCCATGGCTACACCTTC. It translates to CASSERQGTHGYTF.

In regard to this clonotype: Relative to the germline gene, one junction end is altered; a read error may explain this. The chain combines TRBV20-1 with TRBJ2-1; no firm D call. The V gene's germline CDR1 is DFQATT and CDR2 SNEGSKA (reference sequence). The CDR3 loop spans 9 amino acids. The CDR3 sequence is CSADPDRVF. CDR3 DNA: TGCAGTGCTGACCCCGATAGGGTCTTC.

This clonotype has at least ten counts. This sequence joins TRBV3-1 and TRBJ1-1, with D perhaps matching TRBD1 (5 bases). CDR1 LGHDT and CDR2 YNNKEL come from the germline V gene (reference sequence). V gave up 4 bases and J gave up 1 base, with 13 bases separating them. This CDR3 contains 15 residues. The CDR3, as DNA: TGTGCCAGCAGCCCATGGGGGACGGAGAACACTGAAGCTTTCTTT. It yields the protein CASSPWGTENTEAFF.

The chain carries TRBV24-1 and TRBJ2-2; 10 bases are a match to TRBD2. CDR1 and CDR2 (germline): KGHDR, SFDVKD. The V and J ends lost 4 bases and 2 bases, in that order; junction bases with no gene match: 3. The length of the CDR3 is 16 residues. CDR3 coding DNA: TGTGCCACCAGTGAGCGGACTAGCGGAAACACCGGGGAGCTGTTTTTT. Its protein is CATSERTSGNTGELFF.

The chain uses TRBV7-2 and TRBJ2-7, with 7 bases lining up with TRBD1. V trimming: 5 bases; J trimming: 4 bases; junction bases outside the gene matches: 8. The CDR3 has 14 amino acids. CDR1 and CDR2 (germline): SGHTA, FQGNSA. The CDR3 DNA is TGTGCCAGCAGCCATGGGACAGTTCGATACGAGCAGTACTTC. Amino acids: CASSHGTVRYEQYF.

The J gene is TRBJ1-2, the V gene TRBV9, with a weak D call TRBD1 (6 bases). The CDR3 has 15 residues. CDR1 is SGDLS, CDR2 YYNGEE, per germline. Trimming left V 4 bases short and J 8 bases short, with 21 bases between. CDR3 sequence: CASSTPGGGAGGYTF. The CDR3 nucleotides are TGTGCCAGCAGCACCCCCGGGGGGGGGGCGGGAGGCTACACCTTC.

This clonotype was seen many times. The chain combines TRBV7-3 with TRBJ1-2; 10 bases align to TRBD1. J gave up 6 bases and V 4 bases, and 5 bases lay outside the gene matches. There are 14 residues in the CDR3. Germline V gives CDR1 SGHTA, CDR2 FQGTGA. The CDR3: CASSSGTGDDGYTF. DNA for the CDR3: TGTGCCAGCAGCTCTGGGACAGGGGACGATGGCTACACCTTC. Full variable domain (missing parts from reference TRBV7-3 and TRBJ1-2): GAGVSQTPSNKVTEKGKYVELRCDPISGHTALYWYRQSLGQGPEFLIYFQGTGAADDSGLPNDRFFAVRPEGSVSTLKIQRTERGDSAVYLCASSSGTGDDGYTFGSGTRLTVV.

To note about this clonotype: Just one base apart from a much larger clone, this may be a read error. This chain joins TRBV28 and TRBJ2-5; 11 bases agree with TRBD2. This CDR3 is built from 16 residues. The V gene end was trimmed by 4 bases and the J gene end by 4 bases; junction bases not matched to a gene: 8. Germline V gene sequence: CDR1 MDHEN, CDR2 SYDVKM. CDR3 in DNA: TGTGCCAGCAGTTCCCGACTAGCGGGACTCGGAGAGACCCAGTACTTC. Translating gives CASSSRLAGLGETQYF.

This clonotype was detected ten times or more. This chain connects TRBV6-1 to TRBJ1-4; TRBD1 might be the D (6 bases). From germline, CDR1 is MNHNS and CDR2 SASEGT. V lost 5 bases and J lost 0, with 13 bases in between. The CDR3 is made up of 16 amino acids. CDR3 in DNA: TGTGCCAGCAGTCTAAAGCCAGGGGCAACTAATGAAAAACTGTTTTTT. It is translated as CASSLKPGATNEKLFF.

This clonotype was seen repeatedly, ten times or more. The CDR3 here is CASSRDRGVQVRETDTQYF. The CDR3 DNA is TGTGCCAGCAGTCGGGACAGGGGCGTCCAAGTAAGAGAAACAGATACGCAGTATTTT. The rearrangement links TRBV11-2 to TRBJ2-3, with 10 nucleotides matching TRBD1. The V gene's germline CDR1 is SGHAT and CDR2 FQNNGV. Trimming took 6 bases from V and 3 from J; bases not matched to a gene: 18. The CDR3 totals 19 residues.

This clonotype was seen ten or more times. One end of the junction fails to match germline, which may point to a read error. The chain has TRBV12-3 or TRBV12-4 and TRBJ1-6, with 8 bases matching TRBD1. The CDR3 extends over 15 amino acids. CDR3 bases: TGTGCCAGCAGTCTAGCCCCAGGGGGCGATTCACCCCTCCACTTT. Protein: CASSLAPGGDSPLHF.

This clonotype was observed a few times. The chain links TRBV11-2 to TRBJ2-5; 15 nucleotides line up with TRBD2. The CDR3 extends over 17 amino acids. V lost 5 bases and J lost 5; bases outside the gene matches: 9. The V gene's germline CDR1 is SGHAT and CDR2 FQNNGV. CDR3 residues: CASSLRTSGRAGETQYF. The CDR3 bases are TGTGCCAGCAGCCTTCGGACTAGCGGGAGGGCCGGGGAGACCCAGTACTTC. Full variable domain (remainder filled in from reference TRBV11-2 and TRBJ2-5): EAGVAQSPRYKIIEKRQSVAFWCNPISGHATLYWYQQILGQGPKLLIQFQNNGVVDDSQLPKDRFSAERLKGVDSTLKIQPAKLEDSAVYLCASSLRTSGRAGETQYFGPGTRLLVL.

This clonotype was recorded a few times. The rearrangement links TRBV7-9 to TRBJ2-7; 8 nucleotides agree with TRBD2. Trimming removed 3 bases from V and 7 bases from J; junction bases left unmatched: 8. This CDR3 region has 14 residues. Germline CDR1 is SEHNR and CDR2 is FQNEAQ (reference sequence). CDR3 sequence reads: CASSFSGTAEEQYF. The CDR3 region has the DNA TGTGCCAGCAGCTTTAGCGGGACCGCGGAGGAGCAGTACTTC.

V gene TRBV7-9 combines with J gene TRBJ2-5, with D perhaps assigned TRBD1 or TRBD2 (5 bases each). The CDR3 spans 14 residues. Trimming pared 5 bases from V and 6 bases from J, leaving 16 bases between. Germline CDR1 SEHNR, CDR2 FQNEAQ (reference sequence). CDR3 amino acids: CASSPGTPRQTQYF. DNA of the CDR3: TGTGCCAGCAGCCCCGGGACCCCAAGACAGACCCAGTACTTC.

J is TRBJ2-2 and V is TRBV7-6; 10 nucleotides agree with TRBD2. Germline V gives CDR1 SGHVS, CDR2 FNYEAQ. Germline trimming cut 8 bases from V and 4 bases from J; bases unmatched to any gene: 19. The CDR3 has 19 amino acids. The CDR3: CASRAGKLLAGRVTGELFF. Written as DNA, the CDR3 is TGTGCCAGCCGAGCGGGCAAACTACTAGCGGGAAGGGTCACCGGGGAGCTGTTTTTT. The complete variable domain, with remaining parts taken from reference TRBV7-6 and TRBJ2-2, reads GAGVSQSPRYKVTKRGQDVALRCDPISGHVSLYWYRQALGQGPEFLTYFNYEAQQDKSGLPNDRFSAERPEGSISTLTIQRTEQRDSAMYRCASRAGKLLAGRVTGELFFGEGSRLTVL.

The rearrangement uses TRBV6-1 and TRBJ2-7; 7 positions agree with TRBD1. Germline assignment: CDR1 MNHNS and CDR2 SASEGT. V lost 5 bases, J lost 3 bases, and 10 bases stayed unmatched. CDR3 length: 15 residues. The CDR3 DNA reads as TGTGCCAGCAGTAAACAGGGGCGAAAATTCTACGAGCAGTACTTC. This sequence encodes CASSKQGRKFYEQYF.

The chain links TRBV10-1 to TRBJ1-2; maybe TRBD1 (5 bases). V was cut by 3 bases and J by 4 bases, with 9 bases left in between. From germline, CDR1 is WNHNN and CDR2 SYGVQD (reference sequence). The CDR3 length is 13 residues. CDR3 in amino acids: CASSEHRLYGYTF. The CDR3 nucleotides are TGCGCCAGCAGTGAACACAGGCTCTATGGCTACACCTTC.

This clonotype was detected only a few times. The V and J genes are TRBV19 and TRBJ1-5; D gene ambiguous. Germline V gene data show CDR1 as LNHDA and CDR2 as SQIVND (reference sequence). With 0 bases removed from V and 5 bases from J, the gap between germline ends came to 5 bases. This CDR3 is 13 amino acids long. The CDR3 DNA reads TGTGCCAGTAGTATAGATGGGGATCAGCCCCAGCATTTT. The encoded protein is CASSIDGDQPQHF.

The chain combines TRBV2 with TRBJ1-5; TRBD1 matches 10 bases. This CDR3 contains 15 residues. Looked up from germline, CDR1 is SNHLY and CDR2 is FYNNEI. Losses at the gene ends were 7 bases for V and 6 bases for J; bases not matched to a gene: 9. Here the CDR3 DNA reads TGTGCCAGCACCGGACAGGGGGTGGTGAGTCAGCCCCAGCATTTT. Its protein product is CASTGQGVVSQPQHF. Filled out from reference TRBV2 and TRBJ1-5, the complete variable domain reads EPEVTQTPSHQVTQMGQEVILRCVPISNHLYFYWYRQILGQKVEFLVSFYNNEISEKSEIFDDQFSVERPDGSNFTLKIRSTKLEDSAMYFCASTGQGVVSQPQHFGDGTRLSIL.

The table lists this clonotype with a few counts. This chain connects TRBV9 to TRBJ2-2; 15 nucleotides agree with TRBD2. Trimming removed 0 bases from V and 0 bases from J; junction bases left unmatched: 3. The CDR3 totals 19 residues. In germline, CDR1 is SGDLS, CDR2 YYNGEE. The CDR3 bases are TGTGCCAGCAGCGTAGTCGGGACTAGCGGGAGGTCGAACACCGGGGAGCTGTTTTTT. Amino acids: CASSVVGTSGRSNTGELFF.

This clonotype was counted only a few times. This sequence joins TRBV28 and TRBJ1-2, with D possibly matching TRBD1 (6 bases). This CDR3 contains 16 residues. The V and J ends lost 2 bases and 2 bases respectively, with 15 bases between them. Germline CDR1 and CDR2: MDHEN and SYDVKM. CDR3 sequence (DNA): TGTGCCAGCAGTTTAGTAGGGCAGGGGCTAAACTATGGCTACACCTTC. Its protein product is CASSLVGQGLNYGYTF.

For this clonotype: A much more abundant neighbour one base away suggests this may be a read error. The V gene is TRBV7-2, the J gene TRBJ1-1; perhaps TRBD1 as D (6 bases). The CDR3 has 11 amino acids. In germline, CDR1 is SGHTA, CDR2 FQGNSA. Deletions cut 7 bases from V and 8 bases from J, with 11 bases between. CDR3 protein: CASIFGQEAFF. The CDR3 DNA sequence: TGTGCCAGCATCTTCGGACAGGAAGCTTTCTTT.

Ten or more counts support this clonotype. The chain has TRBV6-5 and TRBJ1-1; 8 nucleotides agree with TRBD1. This CDR3 has 13 amino acids. V was clipped by 2 bases and J by 6 bases; unmatched bases: 2. Per the germline V gene, CDR1 is MNHEY and CDR2 is SVGAGI. The CDR3 region has the DNA TGTGCCAGCAGTTACGGGACAGGCTCTGAAGCTTTCTTT. This codes for CASSYGTGSEAFF.

The chain links TRBV30 to TRBJ1-6; D is unclear. The CDR3 sequence is 14 residues long. Looked up from germline, CDR1 is GTSNPN and CDR2 is SVGIG (reference sequence). Trimming took 0 bases from V and 7 from J, leaving 10 bases between them. CDR3 amino acids: CAWSVGAVNSPLHF. The DNA of the CDR3 is TGTGCCTGGAGTGTTGGTGCGGTGAATTCACCCCTCCACTTT. Drawing the rest from reference TRBV30 and TRBJ1-6, the complete variable domain is SQTIHQWPATLVQPVGSPLSLECTVEGTSNPNLYWYRQAAGRGLQLLFYSVGIGQISSEVPQNLSASRPQDRQFILSSKKLLLSDSGFYLCAWSVGAVNSPLHFGNGTRLTVT.

This clonotype was detected a few times. The chain uses TRBV30 and TRBJ1-5; D is possibly TRBD1 (6 bases). The V end lost 2 bases, the J end lost 2 bases, and 13 bases lay between the germline ends. There are 15 residues in the CDR3. CDR1 is GTSNPN and CDR2 is SVGIG in the germline V gene (reference sequence). The CDR3 sequence: CAWSRGGQGNQPQHF. The CDR3 nucleotides read TGTGCCTGGAGTAGGGGGGGACAAGGCAATCAGCCCCAGCATTTT.

This clonotype was counted only a few times. This chain joins TRBV30 and TRBJ2-7, with 8 bases identical to TRBD1. CDR1 is GTSNPN and CDR2 is SVGIG in the germline V gene (reference sequence). Losses at the gene ends were 0 bases for V and 2 bases for J; bases not matched to a gene: 3. The CDR3 runs to 14 residues. The CDR3 region has the DNA TGTGCCTGGAGTGTGGACAGGGTGGCCTACGAGCAGTACTTC. Protein sequence: CAWSVDRVAYEQYF.

Remarks on this clonotype: This sequence may be a read error, since a much larger clone differs from it by one base. The J gene is TRBJ2-7, the V gene TRBV12-3 or TRBV12-4; 7 bases fit TRBD2. The CDR3 extends over 14 amino acids. The CDR3 DNA sequence: TGTGCCAGCAATGGACTAGTAGGATCCTACGAGCAGTGCTTC. This translates into CASNGLVGSYEQCF.